Described below is a single T cell receptor (beta chain) sequence and its context. This clonotype was found a few times. There is no known antigen for this receptor. Base qualities are not provided; no much larger clone lies one nucleotide away. In the paper's terms, the treatment or condition label means: allogeneic hematopoietic cell transplantation with graft depleted of TCRalphabeta T cells and CD19 B cells. Transplant recipients were children who received TCRalphabeta/CD19-depleted allogeneic hematopoietic cell grafts. The receptor library was made with PCR. Sequencer: Illumina HiSeq 2500. To normalize quantification of the TCRbeta repertoire, the TCR libraries were built with molecular barcoding that relied on unique molecular identifiers. TCRdb passed the public sequencing reads through fastp at Q25 and MiXCR, retaining productive beta sequences. One record per CDR3 amino acid sequence lists the most common genes and DNA. This sample gives 70,000 to 95,000 distinct CDR3 sequences in total; 15% to 18% of them show up just once. The biggest ten clones account for about 20% of the sample.

The record originates from a study of T-cell reconstitution after alpha-beta-depleted transplantation in children (dated by TCRdb to 2015 to 2016). About the full investigation: T-cell immune reconstitution after TCRalphabeta/CD19-depleted allogeneic hematopoietic cell transplantation in children was quantitatively tracked in the study by means of TCR repertoire profiling. General study outcomes and caveats: In some patients, the high TCRbeta diversity seen at day 60 was put down to recipient T cells and intrathymic progenitors that had survived conditioning. Hyperexpanded clone frequencies declined over subsequent months; after one year, T-cell counts and TCRbeta diversity were mostly attributed to newly produced T cells. The apparently early recovery of alphabetaT-cell counts about two months after transplant reportedly depended on only several hundred rapidly expanded clones that came from non-depleted graft cells.

This TCR came from a male patient between 2 and 9 years old who had a stem cell transplant for acute lymphoblastic leukemia, so the T cells may come from the graft donor. Sample: PBMCs, mostly from graft donor cells, taken 180 days after TCRalphabeta/CD19-depleted stem cell transplant.

The bases read TGCAGTGCTAGATATACCCAGGGGGCGCTCACAGATACGCAGTATTTT. It specifies CSARYTQGALTDTQYF. The V and J segments used are TRBV20-1 and TRBJ2-3; 8 central nucleotides agree with TRBD1. V is cut back by 2 bases and J by 2 bases, with 9 bases in the junction unmatched. Inclusive of the bounding cysteine and phenylalanine, the CDR3 is 16 residues long. Just CDR3 DNA is preserved here, 48 bases in frame from base 1. The germline V gene (reference sequence) gives CDR1 as DFQATT and CDR2 as SNEGSKA.